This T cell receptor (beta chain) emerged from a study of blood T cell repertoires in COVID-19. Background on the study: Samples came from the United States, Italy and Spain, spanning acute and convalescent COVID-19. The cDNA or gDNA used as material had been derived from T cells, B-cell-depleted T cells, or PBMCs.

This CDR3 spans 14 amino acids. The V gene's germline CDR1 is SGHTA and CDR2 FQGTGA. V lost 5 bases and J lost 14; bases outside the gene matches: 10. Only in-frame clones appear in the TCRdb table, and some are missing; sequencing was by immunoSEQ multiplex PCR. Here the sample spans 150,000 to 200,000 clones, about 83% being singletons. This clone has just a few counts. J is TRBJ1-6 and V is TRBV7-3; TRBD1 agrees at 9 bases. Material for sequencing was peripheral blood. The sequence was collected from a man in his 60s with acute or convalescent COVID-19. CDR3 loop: CASSQGQGNSALHF. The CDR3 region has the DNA TGTGCCAGCAGCCAGGGACAGGGTAATTCGGCCCTCCACTTT.